Given below is one T cell receptor beta chain in context. The data were obtained in a study of blood T cell repertoires in COVID-19. Sequencing used immunoSEQ multiplex PCR; TCRdb keeps in-frame clones, though not all of them. The sample has about 190,000 clones, 70% to 85% seen once; the top ten hold roughly 13%. The CDR3 totals 13 residues. Trimming removed 0 bases from V and 6 bases from J; junction bases left unmatched: 2. Germline CDR1 SGDLS, CDR2 YYNGEE. Sequences were obtained from peripheral blood. This chain uses TRBV9 with TRBJ1-2, with 7 bases aligning to TRBD1. The clonotype originates from a man aged 45 to 65 who had recovered from COVID-19. The DNA of the CDR3 is TGTGCCAGCAGCGTAGAAGGGGGCCATGGCTACACCTTC. As protein: CASSVEGGHGYTF.